The 16 T cell receptor delta chains in this list originate from one sample, sequenced in a study of gamma delta lymphoproliferative disorders and STAT genes. TCRdb applied CATT to the multiplex PCR reads for clone calling. The data contain over 350 delta-chain clones, approximately 4.5% of them seen just once; the ten biggest clones take up under 96%. Genomic DNA from isolated PBMCs served as the sequencing template. Sequencing input: blood. Every receptor here comes from a human donor with gamma-delta T-cell large granular lymphocyte leukemia.

In its sample, this clone ranks as medium-sized. A read error likely explains this, since a far larger clone differs by one base. The J gene is TRDJ1, the V gene TRDV2; TRDD3 matches at 12 bases. This CDR3 spans 19 amino acids. V lost 0 bases, J lost 2 bases, and 12 bases stayed unmatched. Germline V gene sequence: CDR1 GEAIGNYY, CDR2 EKD. The CDR3 protein is CACDTVGLGDTPLTDKLIF. CDR3 in DNA: TGTGCCTGTGACACCGTCGGTCTGGGGGATACGCCGTTAACCGATAAACTCATCTTT.

This clone was observed at least ten times. This likely traces to a read error, being one base from a far larger clone. Other nucleotide sequences from this sample produce the same CDR3. This chain joins TRDV2 and TRDJ1; TRDD3 aligns across 13 bases. This CDR3 has 19 residues. The junction had 13 bases not matched to a gene; V was cut back by 4 bases and J by 0 bases. Germline CDR1 is GEAIGNYY and CDR2 is EKD. The CDR3 spells CACEPLGDTGSNDTDKLIF. For the CDR3, the DNA is TGTGCCTGTGAACCACTGGGGGATACGGGATCAAATGACACCGATAAACTCATCTTT.

A note on this clone: TCRdb attributes to this sequence the protein of a much larger clone, which differs from the DNA translation at residue 17; a read error is likely, and the protein displayed is translated from the DNA. The J gene is TRDJ1, the V gene TRDV2, with 12 bases that match TRDD3. The CDR3 runs 19 residues. CDR1 GEAIGNYY and CDR2 EKD come from the germline V gene. The CDR3 bases are TGTGCCTGTGACACCGTGAGGCCCCTGGGGGATACGGGCACCGATAAACCCATCTTT. Its protein product is CACDTVRPLGDTGTDKPIF.

Worth noting for this clone: The protein given by TCRdb reflects a much larger clone and differs at residue 18 from this DNA's translation, likely from a read error; the protein shown is the DNA's translation. The chain combines TRDV2 with TRDJ1; 13 nucleotides agree with TRDD3. Germline-derived CDR1 and CDR2 are GEAIGNYY and EKD. CDR3 size: 19 residues. The CDR3 bases are TGTGCCTGTGAACCACTGGGGGATACGGGATCAAACGACACCGATAAACTCACCTTT. This translates into CACEPLGDTGSNDTDKLTF.

There are many counts of this clone. This sequence is one base from a far larger clone and is likely a read error. Other DNA variants within this sample encode the same CDR3. The CDR3 DNA is TGTGCCTGCGACACCGTCGGCGGTGGTAACACCGATAAACTCATCTTT. It is translated as CACDTVGGGNTDKLIF. The gene calls are TRDV2 and TRDJ1; no clear D gene. The germline V gene encodes CDR1 GEAIGNYY and CDR2 EKD. This CDR3 comprises 16 residues.

The table lists this clone with a few counts. TCRdb lists the protein of a much larger clone for this DNA, which differs at residue 13, so this is likely a read error; the protein given here is translated from the DNA itself. The chain uses TRDV2 and TRDJ1; 12 bases are shared with TRDD3. This CDR3 comprises 19 residues. Germline V gene lookup returns CDR1 GEAIGNYY and CDR2 EKD. The V segment lost 0 bases and the J segment 0 bases; nucleotides outside the gene matches: 10. CDR3 sequence reads: CACDTVRPLGDTDTDKLIF. The DNA for the CDR3 is TGTGCCTGTGACACCGTGAGGCCCCTGGGGGATACGGACACCGATAAACTCATCTTT.

On this clone itself: The TCRdb protein comes from a much larger clone and disagrees with this DNA's translation at residue 13, likely due to a read error; the protein given here is derived from the DNA. Other nucleotide sequences from this sample produce the same CDR3. The chain has TRDV2 and TRDJ1; D remains unclear. Looked up from germline, CDR1 is GEAIGNYY and CDR2 is EKD. Between the trimmed V and J ends, which lost 1 base and 4 bases, there was a span of 24 bases. The CDR3 spans 18 residues. CDR3 bases: TGTGCCTGTGACACTGTGGAGACCGGGTCTGAGTACATCGATAAACTCATCTTT. It yields the protein CACDTVETGSEYIDKLIF.

Comments on this clone: A single base is all that separates this from a far larger clone, so a read error is likely. The CDR3 bases are TGTGCCTGTGAACCACTGGGGGGTACGCCGTCAACCGATAAACTCATCTTT. Translating gives CACEPLGGTPSTDKLIF. J is TRDJ1 and V is TRDV2; TRDD3 agrees at 8 bases. TCRdb leaves out the J gene; it was filled in here by matching the DNA to germline. The CDR3 is made up of 17 amino acids. V lost 4 bases and J lost 2; bases outside the gene matches: 14. CDR1 is GEAIGNYY, CDR2 EKD, per germline.

This clone was observed at least ten times. TCRdb records a much larger clone's protein for this DNA, with a difference at residue 14 that likely arises from a read error; the protein given is the translation of the DNA. The rearrangement uses TRDV2 and TRDJ1; 13 bases map to TRDD3. Trimming removed 4 bases from V and 4 bases from J; junction bases left unmatched: 17. The CDR3 runs to 19 residues. In germline, CDR1 is GEAIGNYY, CDR2 EKD. CDR3 sequence (DNA): TGTGCCTGTGAACCACTGGGGGATACGGGATCAAACGACATCGATAAACTCATCTTT. Protein sequence: CACEPLGDTGSNDIDKLIF.

Judged by abundance, this clone is large. This rearrangement joins TRDV2 to TRDJ1; 10 nucleotides agree with TRDD3. Losses at the gene ends were 1 base for V and 2 bases for J; bases not matched to a gene: 12. The CDR3 runs 18 residues. Germline V lookup: CDR1 GEAIGNYY, CDR2 EKD. The CDR3 region has the DNA TGTGCCTGTGACACTCTTTCCGGGGGATACGCGGGTACCGATAAACTCATCTTT. It codes for CACDTLSGGYAGTDKLIF.

This clone was seen many times. The translation of this DNA and the TCRdb protein of a much larger clone differ at residue 7, probably owing to a read error; the protein shown here is translated from the DNA. The J gene is TRDJ1, the V gene TRDV2, with 7 bases identical to TRDD3. Trimming at V came to 4 bases and at J to 0 bases, leaving 19 bases not matched to a gene. Per germline, CDR1 GEAIGNYY and CDR2 EKD. CDR3 length: 19 residues. Here the CDR3 reads CACEPLEDTGSNDTDKLIF. The DNA for the CDR3 is TGTGCCTGTGAACCACTGGAGGATACGGGATCAAACGACACCGATAAACTCATCTTT.

By share, this clone counts as medium-sized. At the DNA level, this CDR3 is encoded by other sequences in the same sample as well. The chain employs TRDV2 and TRDJ1, with TRDD3 matching over 13 bases. The CDR3 is 17 residues long. The V segment lost 4 bases and the J segment 2 bases; nucleotides outside the gene matches: 9. Germline lookup yields CDR1 GEAIGNYY and CDR2 EKD. The CDR3 spells CACEPLGDTPSTDKLIF. The CDR3 DNA sequence: TGTGCCTGTGAACCACTGGGGGATACGCCGTCAACCGATAAACTCATCTTT.

As for this clone: This DNA's translation and the protein TCRdb lists, from a much larger clone, do not match at residue 8, likely due to a read error; the protein shown is translated from the DNA. The V gene is TRDV2, the J gene TRDJ1; D perhaps matches TRDD3 (5 bases). The CDR3 sequence is 18 residues long. CDR1 GEAIGNYY and CDR2 EKD come from the germline V gene. V gave up 4 bases and J gave up 2 bases, with 25 bases separating them. CDR3 coding DNA: TGTGCCTGTGAGACGGTGGGATGCGGGACGACCGTAACCGATAAACTCATCTTT. It translates to CACETVGCGTTVTDKLIF.

The sample holds a few counts of this clone. This DNA's translation and the protein TCRdb lists, from a much larger clone, do not match at residue 5, likely due to a read error; the protein shown is translated from the DNA. V gene TRDV2 combines with J gene TRDJ1, with D tentatively TRDD2 (5 bases). CDR1 and CDR2 (germline): GEAIGNYY, EKD. V shed 0 bases and J shed 3 bases, with 10 bases lying between them. The CDR3 consists of 14 residues. The CDR3 nucleotides are TGTGCCTGTGACACCTTACTTTCCTCCGATAAACTCATCTTT. Its protein is CACDTLLSSDKLIF.

This clone is medium-sized by share. A far larger clone differs by one base, so this is likely a read error. The V and J genes are TRDV2 and TRDJ1, with 12 bases fitting TRDD3. This CDR3 has 19 amino acids. Germline trimming cut 0 bases from V and 6 bases from J; bases unmatched to any gene: 16. The germline V gene encodes CDR1 GEAIGNYY and CDR2 EKD. The CDR3 spells CACDTVGLGDTPSTNKLIF. The CDR3 bases are TGTGCCTGTGACACCGTCGGTCTGGGGGATACGCCGTCAACCAATAAACTCATCTTT.

By proportion, this clone is medium-sized. Given a far larger clone just one base away, this is likely a sequencing read error. The chain combines TRDV2 with TRDJ1, with TRDD3 identical over 7 bases. Germline trimming cut 0 bases from V and 2 bases from J; bases unmatched to any gene: 17. The CDR3 has 19 amino acids. Per germline, CDR1 GEAIGNYY and CDR2 EKD. DNA of the CDR3: TGTGCCTGTGACACCGTCGGTCTGGAGGATACGCCGTCAACCGATAAACTCATCTTT. Translated: CACDTVGLEDTPSTDKLIF.